Following are 20 T cell receptor beta chains from one sample sequenced in a study of shared clonotypes between healthy human individuals. Naive CD8 isolation took CD45RO-negative cells positively selected for CCR7 and excluded terminally differentiated effector memory CD45RA+ cells. The protocol was immunoSEQ multiplex PCR, while the TCRdb copy is restricted to in-frame clones and leaves out a portion. The sample lists hundreds of thousands of clones, 85% to 95% occurring once. Sequencing was performed on naive CD8+ T cells sorted from blood. These receptor sequences come from a man aged 25-40 years in good health.

The rearrangement uses TRBV6-6 and TRBJ2-7; D perhaps matches TRBD1 (5 bases). The CDR3 is 16 amino acids. CDR1 and CDR2 (germline): MNHNY, SVGAGI (reference sequence). Trimming removed 0 bases at V and 3 bases at J, with 15 bases between. The CDR3 region has the DNA TGTGCCAGCAGTTACTCGATGCAGGGATTTTACTACGAGCAGTACTTC. It codes for CASSYSMQGFYYEQYF.

The chain links TRBV6-5 to TRBJ2-7, with D unresolved. CDR1 MNHEY and CDR2 SVGAGI come from the germline V gene. CDR3 size: 13 residues. The V and J ends lost 0 bases and 5 bases respectively, with 8 bases between them. The CDR3 DNA is TGTGCCAGCAGTTACTCGGTAGGGAACGAGCAGTACTTC. Translating it yields CASSYSVGNEQYF.

This chain links TRBV28 with TRBJ2-1; 11 bases agree with TRBD2. The CDR3 contains 16 residues. Looked up from germline, CDR1 is MDHEN and CDR2 is SYDVKM. The ends lost 5 bases at V and 3 bases at J; junction bases unmatched: 6. The CDR3 bases are TGTGCCAGCAGTCCGGCAGGACTAGCGGGCTACAATGAGCAGTTCTTC. Protein sequence: CASSPAGLAGYNEQFF.

V and J are TRBV27 and TRBJ2-1; perhaps TRBD2 as D (6 bases). The CDR3 is 13 residues long. CDR1 is MNHEY, CDR2 SMNVEV, per germline (reference sequence). Between the trimmed V and J ends, which lost 0 bases and 13 bases, there was a span of 13 bases. The CDR3 region is CASSLSLAGDQFF. DNA for the CDR3: TGTGCCAGCAGTTTATCACTAGCTGGCGACCAGTTCTTC.

This chain uses TRBV9 with TRBJ2-2, with D perhaps TRBD2 (5 bases). The V gene's germline CDR1 is SGDLS and CDR2 YYNGEE. V was trimmed by 0 bases and J by 6 bases, leaving 15 bases between them. The CDR3 covers 16 residues. This CDR3 reads CASSVASGTSAGELFF. In nucleotides, the CDR3 is TGTGCCAGCAGCGTAGCTTCGGGAACTTCGGCCGGGGAGCTGTTTTTT.

The rearrangement uses TRBV5-1 and TRBJ2-3, with D perhaps assigned TRBD1 or TRBD2 (5 bases each). The CDR3 has 17 amino acids. Germline V gene sequence: CDR1 SGHRS, CDR2 YFSETQ. V shed 5 bases and J shed 4 bases, with 23 bases lying between them. The CDR3 loop reads CASRPGRGAQGPDTQYF. CDR3 nucleotide sequence: TGCGCCAGCAGACCTGGGAGAGGGGCCCAGGGCCCAGATACGCAGTATTTT.

This chain uses TRBV29-1 with TRBJ2-7, with TRBD2 matching over 13 bases. CDR3 length: 12 amino acids. Germline V gene data show CDR1 as SQVTM and CDR2 as ANQGSEA. V lost 5 bases to trimming and J lost 6 bases; unmatched junction nucleotides: 1. As DNA, the CDR3 is TGCAGCGTTAGACTAGCGGGAGGCGAGCAGTACTTC. It codes for CSVRLAGGEQYF.

The V call is TRBV28, the J call TRBJ2-7; 11 bases agree with TRBD2. CDR1 is MDHEN and CDR2 is SYDVKM in the germline V gene. This CDR3 region has 14 residues. With 2 bases clipped from V and 6 bases from J, the junction kept 3 bases outside the gene matches. The CDR3 protein is CASSLLAGGSEQYF. The CDR3 coding sequence is TGTGCCAGCAGTTTACTAGCGGGAGGTTCCGAGCAGTACTTC.

The V and J genes are TRBV3-1 (or the pseudogene TRBV3-2) and TRBJ1-3; D uncertain. The germline V gene has CDR1 LGHDT and CDR2 YNNKEL (reference sequence). CDR3 size: 9 residues. V lost 4 bases and J lost 9, with 1 base in between. CDR3 sequence: CASSRTIYF. CDR3 sequence (DNA): TGTGCCAGCAGCCGCACCATATATTTT.

This clone showed up just once. The chain couples TRBV2 to TRBJ1-1; possibly TRBD1 for D (6 bases). Germline V lookup: CDR1 SNHLY, CDR2 FYNNEI. V was trimmed by 6 bases and J by 2 bases, leaving 13 bases between them. The CDR3 has 14 residues. CDR3 bases: TGTGCCAGCAGCCGGGACAACTCTAACACTGAAGCTTTCTTT. Translation gives CASSRDNSNTEAFF.

J is TRBJ2-7 and V is TRBV25-1, with 8 bases lining up with TRBD2. The CDR3 contains 14 residues. Germline V gene data show CDR1 as MGHDK and CDR2 as SYGVNS. The V and J ends lost 5 bases and 6 bases, in that order; junction bases with no gene match: 9. The CDR3 DNA follows: TGTGCCAGCAGTATTAGCGGGACTAGTTTCGAGCAGTACTTC. Its protein is CASSISGTSFEQYF.

The chain carries TRBV30 and TRBJ2-2, with D hard to call. V dropped 1 base and J dropped 0 bases, with 27 bases sitting between them. The germline V gene encodes CDR1 GTSNPN and CDR2 SVGIG (reference sequence). The CDR3 runs to 21 residues. CDR3 sequence reads: CAWSGILLRPSVSANTGELFF. Written as DNA, the CDR3 is TGTGCCTGGAGTGGAATCCTCCTCCGCCCCTCTGTCTCAGCGAACACCGGGGAGCTGTTTTTT.

This chain links TRBV28 with TRBJ1-5; maybe TRBD1 (6 bases). The CDR3 is made up of 15 amino acids. Trimming cost V 1 base and J 3 bases, with 10 bases left between them. Germline V gene lookup returns CDR1 MDHEN and CDR2 SYDVKM. The CDR3 sequence is CASSLLEGDNQPQHF. CDR3 nucleotides: TGTGCCAGCAGTTTATTAGAGGGGGACAATCAGCCCCAGCATTTT.

This clone was recorded only once. This sequence joins TRBV7-9 and TRBJ2-7, with D unclear. Germline values: CDR1 SEHNR, CDR2 FQNEAQ (reference sequence). V lost 5 bases and J 0 bases, leaving 14 bases between the germline ends. The CDR3 spans 15 residues. The CDR3 loop reads CASSPGPDSSYEQYF. In DNA, the CDR3 is TGTGCCAGCAGCCCCGGGCCAGATAGCTCCTACGAGCAGTACTTC.

The chain links TRBV28 to TRBJ2-7; 9 bases line up with TRBD2. The CDR3 has 15 amino acids. V lost 5 bases and J lost 2; bases outside the gene matches: 7. Germline CDR1 is MDHEN and CDR2 is SYDVKM. CDR3 DNA: TGTGCCAGCAGTGTGATTAGCGGGAGTACCTACGAGCAGTACTTC. Amino acid sequence: CASSVISGSTYEQYF.

The chain recombines TRBV2 with TRBJ2-1, with unresolved D. V was clipped by 8 bases and J by 7 bases, with 12 bases between them. In germline, CDR1 is SNHLY, CDR2 FYNNEI. The CDR3 covers 12 residues. The CDR3 protein is CASDADRNEQFF. The CDR3 coding sequence is TGTGCCAGCGATGCGGATCGGAATGAGCAGTTCTTC.

The chain uses TRBV28 and TRBJ2-7; D might be TRBD1 (8 bases). The CDR3 loop spans 17 amino acids. Per the germline V gene, CDR1 is MDHEN and CDR2 is SYDVKM. V was pared by 6 bases and J by 3 bases, with 24 bases between. The CDR3 reads CASSLTPTGGLIYEQYF. DNA for the CDR3: TGTGCCAGCAGCCTAACCCCAACAGGGGGACTAATCTACGAGCAGTACTTC.

The chain carries TRBV7-9 and TRBJ2-7; the match to TRBD1 covers 8 bases. CDR1 is SEHNR, CDR2 FQNEAQ, per germline (reference sequence). The V and J ends lost 2 bases and 4 bases, in that order; junction bases with no gene match: 7. CDR3 length equals 15 residues. For the CDR3, the DNA is TGTGCCAGCAGCTTATCCCCAGGGGGCGGGTACGAGCAGTACTTC. It is translated as CASSLSPGGGYEQYF.

The gene calls are TRBV7-9 and TRBJ2-7; no firm D call. In germline, CDR1 is SEHNR, CDR2 FQNEAQ (reference sequence). The V and J ends lost 2 bases and 2 bases respectively, with 13 bases between them. The CDR3 has 15 residues. CDR3 nucleotides: TGTGCCAGCAGCTTAATCCGTAATTCCGCCTACGAGCAGTACTTC. It translates to CASSLIRNSAYEQYF.

This chain connects TRBV7-6 to TRBJ2-2, with a possible D match to TRBD2 (7 bases). This CDR3 spans 15 amino acids. Germline assignment: CDR1 SGHVS and CDR2 FNYEAQ. Trimming removed 5 bases from V and 2 bases from J, with 12 bases in between. The CDR3, as DNA: TGTGCCAGCAGCCCCGGGGGGCCCAACACCGGGGAGCTGTTTTTT. It yields the protein CASSPGGPNTGELFF.